What follows describes a single T cell receptor (beta chain). The antigen remains unidentified. These data belong to a study of cytomegalovirus exposure and HLA in healthy donors. Germline V gene lookup returns CDR1 SEHNR and CDR2 FQNEAQ (reference sequence). CDR3 size: 16 residues. V lost 2 bases to trimming and J lost 3 bases, with 16 bases between them. The PCR employed 60 Vbeta primers together with 13 Jbeta primers. Repertoires were generated with immunoSEQ multiplex PCR, while TCRdb's copy carries only in-frame clones and drops some. The table includes about 93,000 clones, about 81% detected once. General observations from the study: Confirmation was obtained in vitro that a few CMV-associated chains are specific for CMV antigens. Researchers reported in a later analysis that common viral pathogens appeared linked to several top clusters. Immune exposure information comprised only CMV serostatus. Data from an earlier analysis indicated that most TCR beta V segments were productive either about 87% or about 30% of the time.

The chain couples TRBV7-9 to TRBJ2-5; D is possibly TRBD1 (5 bases). The source material was PBMCs. This TCR came from a woman aged 35 to 49 in good health and CMV-seronegative. This chain's CDR3 is CASSLRGRVQKETQYF. The CDR3 DNA follows: TGTGCCAGCAGCTTACGCGGCAGGGTCCAAAAAGAGACCCAGTACTTC.